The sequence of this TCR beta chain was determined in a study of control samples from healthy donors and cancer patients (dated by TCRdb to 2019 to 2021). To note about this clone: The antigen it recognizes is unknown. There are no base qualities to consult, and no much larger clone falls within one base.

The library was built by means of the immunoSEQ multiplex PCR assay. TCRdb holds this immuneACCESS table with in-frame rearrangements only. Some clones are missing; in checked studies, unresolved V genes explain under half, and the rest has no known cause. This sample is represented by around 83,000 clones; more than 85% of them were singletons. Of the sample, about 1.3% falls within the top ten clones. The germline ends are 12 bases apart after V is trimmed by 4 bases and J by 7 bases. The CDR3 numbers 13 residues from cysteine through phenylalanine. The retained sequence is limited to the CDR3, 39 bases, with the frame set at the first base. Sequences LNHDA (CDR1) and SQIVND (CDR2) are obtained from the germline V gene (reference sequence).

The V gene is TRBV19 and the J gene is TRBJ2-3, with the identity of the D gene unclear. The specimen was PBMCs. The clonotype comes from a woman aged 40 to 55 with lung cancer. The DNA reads TGTGCCAGTAGTAGGAACGCGGCCCATACGCAGTATTTT. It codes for CASSRNAAHTQYF.